This T cell receptor (beta chain) was observed in a study of PD-1 and CTLA-4 blockade in melanoma. Here immunoSEQ multiplex PCR was the method, and the copy in TCRdb shows in-frame clones only, minus some. Of about 16,000 clones in the sample, around 70% were seen once. The CDR3 sequence is 15 residues long. The germline CDR1 and CDR2 sequences are WSHSY and SAAADI. Trimming stripped 6 bases from V and 5 bases from J, with 17 bases between. This receptor was taken from a human donor with melanoma. The sequenced sample was CD8+ T cells from peripheral blood, obtained from a patient given anti-PD-1 treatment. V usage is TRBV10-2 and J usage is TRBJ2-1; maybe TRBD2 (7 bases). DNA for the CDR3: TGCGCCAGCAGGGGGGGCGCGGGGGTAAACAATGAGCAGTTCTTC. Translating gives CASRGGAGVNNEQFF.